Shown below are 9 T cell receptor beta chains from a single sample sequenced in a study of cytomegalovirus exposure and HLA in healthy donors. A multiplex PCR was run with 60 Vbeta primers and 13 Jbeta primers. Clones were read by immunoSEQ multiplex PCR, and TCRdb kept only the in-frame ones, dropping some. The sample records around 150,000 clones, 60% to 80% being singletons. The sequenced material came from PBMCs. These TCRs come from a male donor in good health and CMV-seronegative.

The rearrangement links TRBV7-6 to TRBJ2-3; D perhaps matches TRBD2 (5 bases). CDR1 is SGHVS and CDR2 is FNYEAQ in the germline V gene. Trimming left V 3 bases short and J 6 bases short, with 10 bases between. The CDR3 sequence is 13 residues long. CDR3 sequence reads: CASSLGVSDTQYF. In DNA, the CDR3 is TGTGCCAGCAGCTTGGGAGTTTCCGATACGCAGTATTTT.

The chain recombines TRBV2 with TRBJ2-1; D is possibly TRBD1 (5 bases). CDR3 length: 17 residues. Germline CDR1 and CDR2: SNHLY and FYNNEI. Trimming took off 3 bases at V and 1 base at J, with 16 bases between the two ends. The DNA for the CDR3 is TGTGCCAGCAGTGATGTTCTAGGACATCTATCCTACAATGAGCAGTTCTTC. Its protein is CASSDVLGHLSYNEQFF.

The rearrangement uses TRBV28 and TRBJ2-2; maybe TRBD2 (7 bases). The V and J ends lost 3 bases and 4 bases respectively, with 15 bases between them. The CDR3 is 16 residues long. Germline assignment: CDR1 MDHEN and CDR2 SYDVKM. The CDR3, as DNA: TGTGCCAGCAGTTTCCGGGGGGCTCAGGGCACCGGGGAGCTGTTTTTT. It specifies CASSFRGAQGTGELFF. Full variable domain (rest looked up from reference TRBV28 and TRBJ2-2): DVKVTQSSRYLVKRTGEKVFLECVQDMDHENMFWYRQDPGLGLRLIYFSYDVKMKEKGDIPEGYSVSREKKERFSLILESASTNQTSMYLCASSFRGAQGTGELFFGEGSRLTVL.

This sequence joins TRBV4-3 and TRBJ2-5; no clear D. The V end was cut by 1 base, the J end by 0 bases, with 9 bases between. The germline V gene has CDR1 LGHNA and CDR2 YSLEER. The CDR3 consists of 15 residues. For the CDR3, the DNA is TGCGCCAGCAGCCAAGTAGGCGACAACCAAGAGACCCAGTACTTC. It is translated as CASSQVGDNQETQYF.

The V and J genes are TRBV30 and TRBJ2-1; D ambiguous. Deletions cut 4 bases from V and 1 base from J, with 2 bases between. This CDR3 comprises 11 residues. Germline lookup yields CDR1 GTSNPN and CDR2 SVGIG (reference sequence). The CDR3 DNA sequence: TGTGCCTGGACGTCCTACAATGAGCAGTTCTTC. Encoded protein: CAWTSYNEQFF.

The CDR3 loop reads CASSLDRGQGVSQPQHF. CDR3 bases: TGTGCCAGCAGTTTAGACAGGGGGCAGGGGGTGAGTCAGCCCCAGCATTTT. V is TRBV28 and J is TRBJ1-5; 10 nucleotides line up with TRBD1. The V gene end was trimmed by 2 bases and the J gene end by 6 bases; junction bases not matched to a gene: 10. Germline CDR1 reads MDHEN; CDR2 reads SYDVKM. CDR3 length equals 17 residues.

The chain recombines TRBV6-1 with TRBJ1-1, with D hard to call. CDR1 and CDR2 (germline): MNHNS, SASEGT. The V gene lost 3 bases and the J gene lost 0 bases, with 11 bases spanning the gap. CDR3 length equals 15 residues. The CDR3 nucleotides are TGTGCCAGCAGTGACGGACGGGATATGAACACTGAAGCTTTCTTT. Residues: CASSDGRDMNTEAFF.

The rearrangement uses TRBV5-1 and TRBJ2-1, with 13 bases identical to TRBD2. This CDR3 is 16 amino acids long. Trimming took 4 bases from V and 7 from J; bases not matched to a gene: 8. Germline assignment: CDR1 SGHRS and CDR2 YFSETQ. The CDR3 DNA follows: TGCGCCAGCAGCCCAAGACTAGCGGGGGGCTGGAATGAGCAGTTCTTC. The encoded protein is CASSPRLAGGWNEQFF. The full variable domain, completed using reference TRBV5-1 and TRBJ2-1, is KAGVTQTPRYLIKTRGQQVTLSCSPISGHRSVSWYQQTPGQGLQFLFEYFSETQRNKGNFPGRFSGRQFSNSRSEMNVSTLELGDSALYLCASSPRLAGGWNEQFFGPGTRLTVL.

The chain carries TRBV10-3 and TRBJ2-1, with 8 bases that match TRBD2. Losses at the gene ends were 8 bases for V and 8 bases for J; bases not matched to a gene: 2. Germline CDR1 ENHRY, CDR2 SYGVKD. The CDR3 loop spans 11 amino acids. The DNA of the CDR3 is TGTGCCATCGGGACTAGGGATGAGCAGTTCTTC. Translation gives CAIGTRDEQFF.